Only a few counts were recorded for the clone carrying this T cell receptor beta chain. The antigen remains unidentified. The germline V and J ends were trimmed by 1 base and 4 bases, with 9 bases remaining between them. Germline assignment: CDR1 LNHDA and CDR2 SQIVND (reference sequence). This CDR3 is 14 amino acids long. This sample was included in a study of cytomegalovirus exposure and HLA in healthy donors. Whole-study results and caveats: Another analysis was done later, and it associated 16,951 TCR beta sequences with HLA alleles at 0.05 false discovery rate.

The PCR ran on 60 Vbeta and 13 Jbeta primers. Method: immunoSEQ multiplex PCR; TCRdb's copy keeps in-frame clones and lacks some. The data hold around 220,000 clones, with around 79% observed a single time. The chain combines TRBV19 with TRBJ2-3; D uncertain. The receptor's source is a girl aged 2-10 years in good health and CMV-seronegative. What was sequenced was PBMCs. The CDR3 loop reads CASSIVSSADTQYF. Written as DNA, the CDR3 is TGTGCCAGTAGTATAGTTTCAAGCGCAGATACGCAGTATTTT.